Listed below are T cell receptor beta chains from one sample, sequenced in a study of blood T cell repertoires in COVID-19. The protocol was immunoSEQ multiplex PCR, while the TCRdb copy is restricted to in-frame clones and leaves out a portion. The sample includes more than 85,000 clones, roughly 85% of them seen just once. Material: peripheral blood. The origin of the receptors is a woman older than 75 with acute or convalescent COVID-19. Both conserved end residues are part of each CDR3. D genes are given only for firm matches. Clone sizes are given selectively: once, few, many, or a class where the clone is expanded.

-	TRBV5-1	TRBJ2-1	TRBD1	TGCGCCAGCAGCTTGGGACAGGGGAATGAGCAGTTCTTC	CASSLGQGNEQFF
few	TRBV9	TRBJ2-1	-	TGTGCCAGCAGCCTTACTAGCAACTCCTACAATGAGCAGTTCTTC	CASSLTSNSYNEQFF
-	TRBV2	TRBJ1-2	TRBD1	TGTGCCAGCAGTCTCACCCCAGGGGGTGAGGGCTACACCTTC	CASSLTPGGEGYTF
-	TRBV3-1/TRBV3-2	TRBJ2-1	-	TGTGCCAGCAGCCAAGATAAGGGGGAGCAGTTCTTC	CASSQDKGEQFF
-	TRBV9	TRBJ2-5	TRBD2	TGTGCCAGCAGCATAGAGGGCGGGAGGGCCCGAGAGACCCAGTACTTC	CASSIEGGRARETQYF
-	TRBV7-6	TRBJ2-1	-	TGTGCCAGCAGCTTAGTAACAGGGCCATACAATGAGCAGTTCTTC	CASSLVTGPYNEQFF
-	TRBV24-1	TRBJ2-3	TRBD2	TGTGCCACCAGTGAAGGACTAGCGGGAGCTGTAGATACGCAGTATTTT	CATSEGLAGAVDTQYF
-	TRBV29-1	TRBJ2-3	TRBD2	TGCAGCGCTGGAGGCGGGAGAACAGATACGCAGTATTTT	CSAGGGRTDTQYF
-	TRBV6-5	TRBJ1-1	-	TGTGCCAGCAGTTACACGAGAGACAGATTGGGTGAAGCTTTCTTT	CASSYTRDRLGEAFF
-	TRBV18	TRBJ2-2	-	TGTGCCAGCTCACCAGTTTCGGCGGGATCGAACACCGGGGAGCTGTTTTTT	CASSPVSAGSNTGELFF
-	TRBV19	TRBJ1-3	TRBD1	TGTGCCAGCTCTCCGGGACAGACTGGAAACACCATATATTTT	CASSPGQTGNTIYF
-	TRBV5-6	TRBJ2-7	TRBD1	TGTGCCAGCAGCTCGGGACAGGGGACCGAGTACTTC	CASSSGQGTEYF
-	TRBV5-1	TRBJ2-2	-	TGCGCCAGCAGCGTGGGCAGGGGAAACACCGGGGAGCTGTTTTTT	CASSVGRGNTGELFF
-	TRBV18	TRBJ2-2	-	TGTGCCAGCTCGTTCACTAGCTCCTCGAACACCGGGGAGCTGTTTTTT	CASSFTSSSNTGELFF
-	TRBV11-2	TRBJ1-1	TRBD1	TGTGCCAGCAGCTTAGACGGGACAGGGGGCGCGGGCACTGAAGCTTTCTTT	CASSLDGTGGAGTEAFF
-	TRBV5-4	TRBJ2-5	-	TGTGCCAGCAGCTTGGATCCTAGCGCTCAAGAGACCCAGTACTTC	CASSLDPSAQETQYF
-	TRBV4-1	TRBJ1-4	-	TGCGCCAGCAGCCAAGGGCCCCGACAGTCGGAAAAACTGTTTTTT	CASSQGPRQSEKLFF
-	TRBV23-1	TRBJ1-1	-	TGCGCCAGCAGTCAACCGATCACAGGGTGGAACACTGAAGCTTTCTTT	CASSQPITGWNTEAFF
once	TRBV5-1	TRBJ2-2	TRBD1	TGCGCCAGCAGCCCTATGGACAGGGGCAACACCGGGGAGCTGTTTTTT	CASSPMDRGNTGELFF
-	TRBV19	TRBJ1-2	-	TGTGCCAGTATGTCTTTCTATGGCTACACCTTC	CASMSFYGYTF
-	TRBV5-1	TRBJ1-5	-	TGCGCCAGCAGCTTGGGGCCCGATCAGCCCCAGCATTTT	CASSLGPDQPQHF
-	TRBV5-1	TRBJ2-2	-	TGCGCCAGCAGCTTGGAGATACCAGCGAACACCGGGGAGCTGTTTTTT	CASSLEIPANTGELFF
-	TRBV29-1	TRBJ2-7	TRBD1	TGCAGCGCACGGGACAGGAAGAACTACGAGCAGTACTTC	CSARDRKNYEQYF
-	TRBV28	TRBJ2-2	-	TGTGCCAGCACCGAAGGGGGGGTTGGCGGGGAGCTGTTTTTT	CASTEGGVGGELFF
-	TRBV7-8	TRBJ2-1	-	TGTGCCAGCAGCTTGCGAGGGAACAACCGAGCCTACAATGAGCAGTTCTTC	CASSLRGNNRAYNEQFF
-	TRBV29-1	TRBJ2-3	TRBD1	TGCAGCGTTGACCCCCGGGACAGGGGGACAAATACGCAGTATTTT	CSVDPRDRGTNTQYF
few	TRBV2	TRBJ1-5	-	TGTGCCAGCAGTGAGGGGGAGGGGCCCCAGCCCCAGCATTTT	CASSEGEGPQPQHF
-	TRBV19	TRBJ1-2	TRBD1	TGTGCCAGTAATACGGACAGGGCCGGCTACACCTTC	CASNTDRAGYTF
-	TRBV12-3/TRBV12-4	TRBJ1-1	-	TGTGCCAGCAGCCCAGGCGTGAACACTGAAGCTTTCTTT	CASSPGVNTEAFF
-	TRBV10-3	TRBJ2-7	-	TGTGCCATGAGGTCAGTCCCCACATACGAGCAGTACTTC	CAMRSVPTYEQYF
-	TRBV10-3	TRBJ1-1	-	TGTGCCATCAGTGAGCCACATCCCCCCGAAGCTTTCTTT	CAISEPHPPEAFF
-	TRBV6-2/TRBV6-3	TRBJ1-2	-	TGTGCCAGCAGTTTAAAACAGGGTGACTATGGCTACACCTTC	CASSLKQGDYGYTF
once	TRBV6-5	TRBJ2-5	TRBD1	TGTGCCAGCGGCAGGGGGCCCGGGGAGACCCAGTACTTC	CASGRGPGETQYF
once	TRBV9	TRBJ1-5	-	TGTGCCAGCAGCCCCAGGGGAGAGGGTAATCAGCCCCAGCATTTT	CASSPRGEGNQPQHF
-	TRBV7-9	TRBJ2-1	-	TGTGCCAGCAGCATGTGGGGAGATGAGCAGTTCTTC	CASSMWGDEQFF
-	TRBV11-3	TRBJ1-2	TRBD1	TGTGCCAGCAGCTCTCCCGGGACAGGGGACTATGGCTACACCTTC	CASSSPGTGDYGYTF
-	TRBV7-2	TRBJ2-5	-	TGTGCCAGCAGCATCTTTAGTGGTATGGAGACCCAGTACTTC	CASSIFSGMETQYF
-	TRBV7-7	TRBJ2-3	TRBD2	TGTGCCAGCAGCCAAACGGGAGGCTCAGATACGCAGTATTTT	CASSQTGGSDTQYF
-	TRBV24-1	TRBJ1-2	-	TGTGCCACCAGTGATTTGGTGCTAATGACTCTCTATGGCTACACCTTC	CATSDLVLMTLYGYTF
-	TRBV28	TRBJ1-2	-	TGTGCCAGCAGTTTCACACCGTCAGGTGGCGGCTACACCTTC	CASSFTPSGGGYTF
-	TRBV2	TRBJ1-2	TRBD1	TGTGCCAGCACTAATTCCTGGGACAGGGGAGACTATGGCTACACCTTC	CASTNSWDRGDYGYTF
few	TRBV5-1	TRBJ1-2	TRBD1	TGCGCCAGCAGCTTGGGCAGGGGGGATGGCTACACCTTC	CASSLGRGDGYTF
-	TRBV2	TRBJ1-1	-	TGTGCCAGCAGTGTTAATCAGGGAGGGACTGAAGCTTTCTTT	CASSVNQGGTEAFF
-	TRBV2	TRBJ2-7	TRBD1	TGTGCCAGCAGAGGGGACAGCCGGCAGGGAGAGCAGTACTTC	CASRGDSRQGEQYF
-	TRBV5-4	TRBJ1-2	TRBD1	TGTGCCAGCAGCTCCGGGACAGGGGATACAAGTGGCTACACCTTC	CASSSGTGDTSGYTF
-	TRBV10-3	TRBJ2-5	-	TGTGCCATCAGTACTAGTGGGCCTCCAGAGACCCAGTACTTC	CAISTSGPPETQYF
-	TRBV5-1	TRBJ2-3	TRBD1	TGCGCCAGCAGCACACAGGGGGGTGATACGCAGTATTTT	CASSTQGGDTQYF
few	TRBV4-1	TRBJ2-3	TRBD2	TGCGCCAGCAGCCAAGTTCCGGGACTAGCGGGAGTCATGGATACGCAGTATTTT	CASSQVPGLAGVMDTQYF
-	TRBV3-1/TRBV3-2	TRBJ1-5	-	TGTGCCAGCAGCCGGGGGGGAAATCAGCCCCAGCATTTT	CASSRGGNQPQHF
-	TRBV14	TRBJ2-1	TRBD1	TGTGCCAGCAGCCCGCTAGGGGACAGGAGCTCCTACAATGAGCAGTTCTTC	CASSPLGDRSSYNEQFF
-	TRBV7-2	TRBJ2-3	TRBD1	TGTGCCAGCAGCTTTCAGGGGACAGGGGGGGGCACAGATACGCAGTATTTT	CASSFQGTGGGTDTQYF